What follows are 24 T cell receptor beta chains derived from one specimen sequenced in a study of early T cells in non-severe SARS-CoV-2 infection. In TCRdb, the 5' RACE reads were re-called with MiXCR into one record per CDR3 protein. Among about 30,000 distinct CDR3 sequences listed, 5% to 6.5% were seen once. The sample consisted of whole blood. The receptors derive from an adult who was a healthcare worker with PCR-confirmed SARS-CoV-2 infection or an uninfected control (not recorded which).

There are many counts of this clonotype. This chain links TRBV28 with TRBJ1-2, with unresolved D. V lost 2 bases to trimming and J lost 7 bases, with 14 bases between them. The CDR3 is made up of 14 amino acids. Germline loops: CDR1 MDHEN, CDR2 SYDVKM. The CDR3 region is CASSLDTEVGGYTF. Here the CDR3 DNA reads TGTGCCAGCAGTTTAGACACCGAGGTGGGTGGCTACACCTTC.

In this sample, this clonotype turned up a few times. J is TRBJ1-5 and V is TRBV27; D is unclear. CDR1 and CDR2 from the germline V gene are MNHEY and SMNVEV (reference sequence). The CDR3 is 12 residues long. V dropped 3 bases and J dropped 7 bases, with 7 bases sitting between them. The CDR3: CASSFTGQPQHF. The DNA of the CDR3 is TGTGCCAGCAGTTTTACGGGGCAGCCCCAGCATTTT.

This clonotype occurred many times. This chain connects TRBV11-1 to TRBJ2-3; the D is unclear. The CDR3 consists of 13 residues. The germline CDR1 and CDR2 sequences are SGHAT and FQDESV (reference sequence). Trimming removed 4 bases at V and 1 base at J, with 6 bases between. In DNA, the CDR3 is TGTGCCAGCAGCTCAGTGCGCACAGATACGCAGTATTTT. Its protein is CASSSVRTDTQYF.

In this sample, this clonotype turned up a few times. The J gene is TRBJ2-5, the V gene TRBV6-1, with D perhaps TRBD1 (6 bases). This CDR3 spans 13 amino acids. CDR1 MNHNS and CDR2 SASEGT come from the germline V gene. V shed 3 bases and J shed 5 bases, with 10 bases lying between them. In DNA form, the CDR3 reads TGTGCCAGCAGTGATTGGGGGCTGGAGACCCAGTACTTC. Translation: CASSDWGLETQYF.

The V call is TRBV12-3 or TRBV12-4, the J call TRBJ1-5; TRBD1 matches at 7 bases. V was pared by 5 bases and J by 4 bases, with 8 bases of the junction left unmatched. This CDR3 has 15 amino acids. CDR3 residues: CASSLQTGLNQPQHF. The CDR3 region has the DNA TGTGCCAGCAGTCTCCAGACAGGGCTAAATCAGCCCCAGCATTTT.

This clonotype was recorded many times. The rearrangement joins TRBV4-1 to TRBJ1-4; D call uncertain. Germline lookup yields CDR1 MGHRA and CDR2 YSYEKL. The V end lost 1 base, the J end lost 7 bases, and 10 bases lay between the germline ends. The CDR3 spans 14 residues. The CDR3 here is CASSQVAVGEKLFF. In DNA form, the CDR3 reads TGCGCCAGCAGCCAAGTGGCGGTGGGTGAAAAACTGTTTTTT.

This clonotype was recorded at least ten times. The rearrangement joins TRBV5-4 to TRBJ1-1, with D unclear. CDR3 size: 15 residues. The germline V gene encodes CDR1 SGHNT and CDR2 YYREEE (reference sequence). V was cut by 4 bases and J by 3 bases, with 16 bases left in between. The CDR3 protein is CASSQTGGPHTEAFF. The CDR3 nucleotides are TGTGCCAGCAGCCAGACCGGTGGCCCCCACACTGAAGCTTTCTTT.

This rearrangement joins TRBV7-2 to TRBJ2-5; D not resolved. Trimming left V 4 bases short and J 0 bases short, with 3 bases between. The CDR3 contains 12 residues. The V gene's germline CDR1 is SGHTA and CDR2 FQGNSA. The CDR3 here is CASSSYQETQYF. CDR3 DNA sequence: TGTGCCAGCAGCTCGTACCAAGAGACCCAGTACTTC.

This clonotype was seen repeatedly, ten times or more. This sequence joins TRBV18 and TRBJ2-2; 7 bases match TRBD2. The trim removed 1 base at V and 2 bases at J, leaving 1 base unmatched. Germline V lookup: CDR1 KGHSH, CDR2 LQKENI. The CDR3 is 15 amino acids. The CDR3 loop is CASSPREGNTGELFF. CDR3 nucleotides: TGTGCCAGCTCACCACGGGAGGGCAACACCGGGGAGCTGTTTTTT.

The CDR3 sequence: CASSPLWTVHEQYF. In nucleotides, the CDR3 is TGTGCCAGCAGCCCCCTTTGGACGGTCCACGAGCAGTACTTC. The genes are TRBV14 and TRBJ2-7; the D is unclear. Trimming pared 4 bases from V and 5 bases from J, leaving 15 bases between. This CDR3 spans 14 amino acids. Germline CDR1 and CDR2: SGHDN and FVKESK.

The sample holds many counts of this clonotype. This chain uses TRBV28 with TRBJ2-7; D is perhaps TRBD2 (6 bases). The CDR3 runs to 14 residues. The ends were cut back, 4 bases at V and 1 base at J, with 11 bases in the middle. CDR1 and CDR2 (germline): MDHEN, SYDVKM. CDR3 coding DNA: TGTGCCAGCAGTTCCGGGACTCGATCCTACGAGCAGTACTTC. Its translation is CASSSGTRSYEQYF.

This clonotype was counted at least ten times. CDR3 sequence reads: CSADPEQNEQFF. In DNA form, the CDR3 reads TGCAGCGCGGATCCCGAGCAAAATGAGCAGTTCTTC. The chain carries TRBV29-1 and TRBJ2-1, with D uncertain. The CDR3 covers 12 residues. Germline assignment: CDR1 SQVTM and CDR2 ANQGSEA. V lost 7 bases and J lost 7, with 14 bases in between.

This clonotype appeared many times. The CDR3 sequence: CASSSGGWATYEQYF. The CDR3 DNA reads TGTGCCAGCAGCTCCGGAGGTTGGGCCACCTACGAGCAGTACTTC. V is TRBV11-2 and J is TRBJ2-7; possible D gene TRBD2, 5 bases. This CDR3 is 15 amino acids long. V was shortened by 4 bases and J by 2 bases, with 15 bases between the two germline ends. Germline V CDR1 and CDR2: SGHAT, FQNNGV. The whole variable domain, filled in from reference TRBV11-2 and TRBJ2-7, reads EAGVAQSPRYKIIEKRQSVAFWCNPISGHATLYWYQQILGQGPKLLIQFQNNGVVDDSQLPKDRFSAERLKGVDSTLKIQPAKLEDSAVYLCASSSGGWATYEQYFGPGTRLTVT.

This clonotype was counted between two and nine times. J is TRBJ2-2 and V is TRBV4-3; the D gene is possibly TRBD2 (6 bases). The germline V gene has CDR1 LGHNA and CDR2 YSLEER. V was cut by 0 bases and J by 2 bases, with 13 bases left in between. CDR3 size: 17 residues. The CDR3 loop reads CASSQDRTTLNTGELFF. In nucleotides, the CDR3 is TGCGCCAGCAGCCAAGATCGGACTACCTTAAACACCGGGGAGCTGTTTTTT.

There are many counts of this clonotype. Written as DNA, the CDR3 is TGTGCCAGCAGTCCGGCGAGGAATTCACCCCTCCACTTT. Translation: CASSPARNSPLHF. The chain links TRBV12-3 or TRBV12-4 to TRBJ1-6; D unresolved. This CDR3 has 13 amino acids. V lost 5 bases, J lost 7 bases, and 9 bases lay in between.

This clonotype was detected many times. The V gene is TRBV12-3 or TRBV12-4, the J gene TRBJ2-7, with TRBD2 as a possible D gene (5 bases). This CDR3 comprises 15 residues. Trimming cost V 6 bases and J 1 base, with 16 bases left between them. The DNA for the CDR3 is TGTGCCAGCAGCAAGCCCCCTGAGGGATCCTACGAGCAGTACTTC. Translation: CASSKPPEGSYEQYF.

This clonotype was seen a few times. CDR3 sequence: CASSGGRTGLAGTSTDTQYF. The CDR3 DNA reads TGTGCCAGCAGCGGGGGACGGACGGGACTAGCGGGGACCTCCACAGATACGCAGTATTTT. V gene TRBV9 combines with J gene TRBJ2-3, with 13 bases matching TRBD2. CDR1 is SGDLS and CDR2 is YYNGEE in the germline V gene. Unmatched junction bases numbered 15, after V lost 3 bases and J lost 2 bases. The CDR3 loop spans 20 amino acids.

The table lists this clonotype with a few counts. The chain employs TRBV7-2 and TRBJ2-7, with 10 bases aligning to TRBD2. The J segment lost 4 bases and the V segment lost 3 bases, leaving 3 bases of the junction unmatched. The CDR3 runs 14 residues. Germline V gives CDR1 SGHTA, CDR2 FQGNSA. The CDR3 DNA follows: TGTGCCAGCAGCTTCGGACTAGCGGAGTACGAGCAGTACTTC. Translated, it gives CASSFGLAEYEQYF.

This clonotype has ten or more counts. The rearrangement joins TRBV2 to TRBJ1-3, with D uncertain. Germline V lookup: CDR1 SNHLY, CDR2 FYNNEI. This CDR3 is built from 15 residues. Between the trimmed V and J ends, which lost 1 base and 2 bases, there was a span of 9 bases. Here the CDR3 reads CASSEEAAPGNTIYF. The CDR3 nucleotides read TGTGCCAGCAGTGAAGAGGCCGCTCCTGGAAACACCATATATTTT.

This clonotype appeared many times. V usage is TRBV29-1 and J usage is TRBJ1-5, with 9 bases aligning to TRBD1. After removal of 8 bases from V and 6 bases from J, the junction contained 8 bases not matched to a gene. The CDR3 contains 13 residues. Germline V gene data show CDR1 as SQVTM and CDR2 as ANQGSEA. The chain's CDR3 is CSTRDRDSQPQHF. CDR3 DNA sequence: TGCAGCACCAGGGACAGGGATAGTCAGCCCCAGCATTTT.

This clonotype showed up many times. This chain connects TRBV5-1 to TRBJ1-2; unclear D gene. The germline V gene has CDR1 SGHRS and CDR2 YFSETQ. The V end lost 1 base, the J end lost 4 bases, and 11 bases lay between the germline ends. CDR3 size: 14 residues. The CDR3 spells CASSLTGSGYGYTF. The CDR3 DNA reads as TGCGCCAGCAGCTTGACCGGATCTGGCTATGGCTACACCTTC.

This clonotype was observed a handful of times. J is TRBJ2-1 and V is TRBV7-2, with no clear D. The CDR3 runs 10 residues. The germline gives CDR1 SGHTA, CDR2 FQGNSA. The ends were cut back, 5 bases at V and 7 bases at J, with 3 bases in the middle. The CDR3 here is CASSRNEQFF. The CDR3 nucleotides are TGTGCCAGCAGCCGAAATGAGCAGTTCTTC.

This clonotype was seen a handful of times. Germline is not matched at one junction end, which may reflect a read error. The chain recombines TRBV7-2 with TRBJ2-5, with D unclear. Germline V gene sequence: CDR1 SGHTA, CDR2 FQGNSA. There are 16 residues in the CDR3. The DNA for the CDR3 is TGTGCCAGCAGCTTAGGCCTCTCGCCCCCTCAAGAGACCCGGTACTTC. As protein: CASSLGLSPPQETRYF.

This clonotype was detected ten times or more. The rearrangement joins TRBV12-3 or TRBV12-4 to TRBJ2-1; 8 positions agree with TRBD2. V lost 7 bases and J lost 7; bases outside the gene matches: 12. The CDR3 is made up of 15 amino acids. CDR3 coding DNA: TGTGCCAGCAAACGAGGACTGGGCGGGGGGAATGAGCAGTTCTTC. Protein: CASKRGLGGGNEQFF.